This TCR beta chain comes out of a study of blood T cell repertoires in COVID-19. Across the study: The United States, Italy and Spain were the sources of the acute and convalescent COVID-19 samples.

Produced via immunoSEQ multiplex PCR; TCRdb's table is partial and in-frame only. Of 200,000 to 250,000 clones listed, approximately 90% are singletons. V was cut by 9 bases and J by 4 bases, with 12 bases left in between. Germline CDR1 reads LNHDA; CDR2 reads SQIVND (reference sequence). The CDR3 spans 12 residues. About this clone: Other DNA sequences in this specimen translate into the identical CDR3.

The chain joins TRBV19 to TRBJ1-1, with TRBD1 as a possible D gene (6 bases). The sequence was obtained from a man aged 25-40 years with COVID-19, enrolled during active disease. Sequences were obtained from peripheral blood. The chain's CDR3 is CASSFRGTEAFF. The CDR3, as DNA: TGTGCCAGCTCCTTCAGGGGCACTGAAGCTTTCTTT.